The clone carrying this TCR beta chain was seen a single time. The assay was immunoSEQ multiplex PCR, and TCRdb's table has in-frame clones only and misses some. The repertoire holds approximately 210,000 clones, with more than 80% as singletons. The source of the sample is a study of blood T cell repertoires in COVID-19. Looking at the study overall: Samples came from the United States, Italy and Spain, spanning acute and convalescent COVID-19. PBMCs, B-cell-depleted T cells, or T cells provided the cDNA or gDNA that made up the material.

The clonotype originates from a man aged 30-40 years who had recovered from COVID-19. The sequenced sample consisted of peripheral blood.

Here the CDR3 DNA reads TGTGCCAGCCAGACCCGGGACAGGGGATTTGGAAAACTGTTTTTT. This translates into CASQTRDRGFGKLFF. The chain is built from TRBV6-5 and TRBJ1-4; 10 bases line up with TRBD1. This CDR3 contains 15 residues. V lost 8 bases and J lost 10; bases outside the gene matches: 13. The germline CDR1 and CDR2 sequences are MNHEY and SVGAGI.